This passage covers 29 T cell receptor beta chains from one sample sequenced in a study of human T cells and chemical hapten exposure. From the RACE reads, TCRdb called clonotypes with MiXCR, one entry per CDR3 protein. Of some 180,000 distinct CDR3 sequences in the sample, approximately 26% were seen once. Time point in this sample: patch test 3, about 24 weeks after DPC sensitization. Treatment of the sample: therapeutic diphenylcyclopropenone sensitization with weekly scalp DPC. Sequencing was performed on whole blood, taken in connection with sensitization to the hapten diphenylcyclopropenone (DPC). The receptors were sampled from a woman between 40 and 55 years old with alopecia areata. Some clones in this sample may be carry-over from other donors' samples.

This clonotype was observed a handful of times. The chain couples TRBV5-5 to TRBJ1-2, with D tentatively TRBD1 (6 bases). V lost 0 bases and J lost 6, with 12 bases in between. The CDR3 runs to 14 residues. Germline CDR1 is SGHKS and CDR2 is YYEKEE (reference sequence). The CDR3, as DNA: TGTGCCAGCAGCTTGGCCAGGGGCGGGGATGGCTACACCTTC. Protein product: CASSLARGGDGYTF. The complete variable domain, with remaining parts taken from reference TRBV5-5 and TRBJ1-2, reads DAGVTQSPTHLIKTRGQQVTLRCSPISGHKSVSWYQQVLGQGPQFIFQYYEKEERGRGNFPDRFSARQFPNYSSELNVNALLLGDSALYLCASSLARGGDGYTFGSGTRLTVV.

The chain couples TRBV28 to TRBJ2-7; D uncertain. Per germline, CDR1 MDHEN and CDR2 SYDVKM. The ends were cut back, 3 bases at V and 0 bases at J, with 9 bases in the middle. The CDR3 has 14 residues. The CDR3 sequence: CASSLSPSSYEQYF. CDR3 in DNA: TGTGCCAGCAGTTTGTCGCCCAGCTCCTACGAGCAGTACTTC.

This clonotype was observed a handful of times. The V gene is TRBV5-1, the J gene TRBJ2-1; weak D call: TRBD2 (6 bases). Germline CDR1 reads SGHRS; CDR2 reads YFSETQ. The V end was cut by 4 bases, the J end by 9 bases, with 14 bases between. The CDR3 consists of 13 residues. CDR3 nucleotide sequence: TGCGCCAGCAGCCAAGTACTGGGGGGTGAGCAGTTCTTC. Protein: CASSQVLGGEQFF.

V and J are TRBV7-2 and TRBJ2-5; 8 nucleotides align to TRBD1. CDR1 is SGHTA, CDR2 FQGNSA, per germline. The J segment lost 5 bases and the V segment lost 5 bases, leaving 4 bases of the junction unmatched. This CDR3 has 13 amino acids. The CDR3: CASSKRTGETQYF. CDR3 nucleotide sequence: TGTGCCAGCAGCAAACGGACAGGGGAGACCCAGTACTTC.

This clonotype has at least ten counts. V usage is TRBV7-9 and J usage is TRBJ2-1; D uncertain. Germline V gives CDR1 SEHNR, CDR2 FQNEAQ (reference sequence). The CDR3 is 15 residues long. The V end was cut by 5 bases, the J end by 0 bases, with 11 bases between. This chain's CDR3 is CASSPHGSSYNEQFF. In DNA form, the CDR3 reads TGTGCCAGCAGCCCCCACGGTAGCTCCTACAATGAGCAGTTCTTC. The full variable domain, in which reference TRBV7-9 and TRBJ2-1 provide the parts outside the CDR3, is DTGVSQNPRHKITKRGQNVTFRCDPISEHNRLYWYRQTLGQGPEFLTYFQNEAQLEKSRLLSDRFSAERPKGSFSTLEIQRTEQGDSAMYLCASSPHGSSYNEQFFGPGTRLTVL.

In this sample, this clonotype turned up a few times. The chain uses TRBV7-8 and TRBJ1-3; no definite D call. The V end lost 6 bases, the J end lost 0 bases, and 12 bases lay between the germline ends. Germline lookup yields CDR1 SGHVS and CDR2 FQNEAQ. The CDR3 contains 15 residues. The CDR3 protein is CASRDWRDSGNTIYF. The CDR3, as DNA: TGTGCCAGCAGGGACTGGCGGGACTCTGGAAACACCATATATTTT.

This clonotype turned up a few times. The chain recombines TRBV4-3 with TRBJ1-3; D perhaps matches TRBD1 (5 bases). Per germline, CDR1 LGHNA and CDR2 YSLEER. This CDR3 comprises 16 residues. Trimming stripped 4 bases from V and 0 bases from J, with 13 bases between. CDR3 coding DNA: TGCGCCAGCAGCCCCGGACATTTGAGCTCTGGAAACACCATATATTTT. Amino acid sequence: CASSPGHLSSGNTIYF.

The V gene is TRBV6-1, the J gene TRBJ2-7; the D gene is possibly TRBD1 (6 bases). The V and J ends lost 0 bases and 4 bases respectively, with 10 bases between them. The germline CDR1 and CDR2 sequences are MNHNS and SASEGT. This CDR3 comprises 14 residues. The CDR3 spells CASSEAVQGYEQYF. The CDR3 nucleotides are TGTGCCAGCAGTGAAGCGGTCCAGGGGTACGAGCAGTACTTC.

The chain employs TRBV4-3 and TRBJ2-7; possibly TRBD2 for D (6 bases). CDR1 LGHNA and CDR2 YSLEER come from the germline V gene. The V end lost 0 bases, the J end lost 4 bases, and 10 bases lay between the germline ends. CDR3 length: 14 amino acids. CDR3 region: CASSQDVGLYEQYF. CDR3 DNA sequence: TGCGCCAGCAGCCAAGATGTGGGACTGTACGAGCAGTACTTC.

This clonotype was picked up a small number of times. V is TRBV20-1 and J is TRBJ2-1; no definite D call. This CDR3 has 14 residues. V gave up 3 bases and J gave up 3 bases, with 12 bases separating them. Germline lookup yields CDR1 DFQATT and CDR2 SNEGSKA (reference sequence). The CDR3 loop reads CSARGYNSYNEQFF. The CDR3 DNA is TGCAGTGCTAGGGGTTACAACAGCTACAATGAGCAGTTCTTC.

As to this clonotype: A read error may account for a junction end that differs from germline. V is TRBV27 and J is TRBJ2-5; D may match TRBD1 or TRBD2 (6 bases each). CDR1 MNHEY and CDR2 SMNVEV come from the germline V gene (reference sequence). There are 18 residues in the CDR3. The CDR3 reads CTSSPRMGGAGYQETQYF. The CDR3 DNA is TGTACCAGCAGCCCCAGAATGGGGGGCGCGGGGTACCAAGAGACCCAGTACTTC.

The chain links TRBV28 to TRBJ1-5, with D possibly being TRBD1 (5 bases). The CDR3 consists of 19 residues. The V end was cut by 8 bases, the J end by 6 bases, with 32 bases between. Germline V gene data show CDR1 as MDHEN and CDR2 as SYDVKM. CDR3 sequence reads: CASVAVVWWQGGESQPQHF. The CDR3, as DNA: TGTGCCAGCGTAGCAGTCGTGTGGTGGCAGGGAGGAGAGAGTCAGCCCCAGCATTTT.

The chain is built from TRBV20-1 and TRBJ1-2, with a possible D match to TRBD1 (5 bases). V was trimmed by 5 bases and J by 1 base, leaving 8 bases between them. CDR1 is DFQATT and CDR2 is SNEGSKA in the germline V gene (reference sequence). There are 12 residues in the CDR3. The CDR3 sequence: CSADSYNYGYTF. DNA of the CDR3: TGCAGTGCTGACAGCTATAACTATGGCTACACCTTC.

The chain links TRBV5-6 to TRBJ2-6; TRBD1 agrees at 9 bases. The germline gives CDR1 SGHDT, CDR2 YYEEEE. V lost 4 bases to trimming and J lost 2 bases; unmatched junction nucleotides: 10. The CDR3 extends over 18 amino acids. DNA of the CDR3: TGTGCCAGCAGCAACACAGGGGGCTATTTTCCTGGGGCCAACGTCCTGACTTTC. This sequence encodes CASSNTGGYFPGANVLTF.

CDR3 sequence (DNA): TGCAGTGCTAGATCCCCTCCGGGACAGGGGAGAAATGAAAAACTGTTTTTT. Protein product: CSARSPPGQGRNEKLFF. The gene calls are TRBV20-1 and TRBJ1-4, with TRBD1 identical over 10 bases. Per the germline V gene, CDR1 is DFQATT and CDR2 is SNEGSKA (reference sequence). Trimming cost V 2 bases and J 5 bases; bases outside gene matches: 11. CDR3 size: 17 residues.

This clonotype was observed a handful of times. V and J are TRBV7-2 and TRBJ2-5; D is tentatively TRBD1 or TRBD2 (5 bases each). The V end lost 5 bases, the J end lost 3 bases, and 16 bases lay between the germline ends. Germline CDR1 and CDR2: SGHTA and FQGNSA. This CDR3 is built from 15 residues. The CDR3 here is CASSPRPGAKETQYF. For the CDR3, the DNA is TGTGCCAGCAGCCCGCGTCCCGGGGCCAAAGAGACCCAGTACTTC.

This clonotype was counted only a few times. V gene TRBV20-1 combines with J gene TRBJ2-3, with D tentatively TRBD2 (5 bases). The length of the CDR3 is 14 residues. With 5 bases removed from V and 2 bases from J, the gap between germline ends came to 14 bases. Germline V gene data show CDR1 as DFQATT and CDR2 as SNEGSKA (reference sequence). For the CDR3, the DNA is TGCAGTGCTCTGACTACAATTCTCACAGATACGCAGTATTTT. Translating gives CSALTTILTDTQYF.

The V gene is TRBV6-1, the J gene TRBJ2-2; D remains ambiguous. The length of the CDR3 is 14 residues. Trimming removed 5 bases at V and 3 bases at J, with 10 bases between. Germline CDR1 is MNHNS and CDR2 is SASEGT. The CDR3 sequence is CASSLDPYTGELFF. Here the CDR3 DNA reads TGTGCCAGCAGTTTGGACCCCTACACCGGGGAGCTGTTTTTT.

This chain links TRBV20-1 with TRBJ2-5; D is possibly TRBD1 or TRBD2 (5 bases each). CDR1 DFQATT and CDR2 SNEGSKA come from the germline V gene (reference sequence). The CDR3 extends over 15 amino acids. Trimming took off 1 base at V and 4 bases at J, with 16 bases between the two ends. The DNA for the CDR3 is TGCAGTGCTAGAGGATCTAGGGGAGAACTAGAGACCCAGTACTTC. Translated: CSARGSRGELETQYF.

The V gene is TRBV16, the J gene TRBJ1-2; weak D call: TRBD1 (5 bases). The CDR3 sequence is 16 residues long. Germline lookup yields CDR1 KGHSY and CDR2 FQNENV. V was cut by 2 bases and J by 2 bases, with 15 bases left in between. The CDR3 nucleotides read TGTGCCAGCAGCCAACCAAGAGGGGCACCCAACTATGGCTACACCTTC. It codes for CASSQPRGAPNYGYTF.

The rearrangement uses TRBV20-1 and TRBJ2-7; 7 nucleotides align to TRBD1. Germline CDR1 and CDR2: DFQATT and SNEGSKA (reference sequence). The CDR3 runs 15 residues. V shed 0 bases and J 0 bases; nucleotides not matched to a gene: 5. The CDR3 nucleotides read TGCAGTGCTAGAGATCCCGCAGGGGGCTCCTACGAGCAGTACTTC. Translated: CSARDPAGGSYEQYF.

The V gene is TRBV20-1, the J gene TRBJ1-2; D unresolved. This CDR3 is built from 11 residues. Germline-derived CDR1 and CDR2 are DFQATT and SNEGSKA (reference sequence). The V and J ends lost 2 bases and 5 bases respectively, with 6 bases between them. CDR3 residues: CSARMSYGYTF. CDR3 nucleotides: TGCAGTGCTAGAATGTCGTATGGCTACACCTTC.

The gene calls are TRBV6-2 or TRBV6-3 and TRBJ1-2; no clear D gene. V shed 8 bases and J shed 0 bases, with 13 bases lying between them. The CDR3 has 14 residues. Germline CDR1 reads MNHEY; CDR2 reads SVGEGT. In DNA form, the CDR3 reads TGTGCCAGCCGAAAGGACGGATCTAACTATGGCTACACCTTC. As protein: CASRKDGSNYGYTF.

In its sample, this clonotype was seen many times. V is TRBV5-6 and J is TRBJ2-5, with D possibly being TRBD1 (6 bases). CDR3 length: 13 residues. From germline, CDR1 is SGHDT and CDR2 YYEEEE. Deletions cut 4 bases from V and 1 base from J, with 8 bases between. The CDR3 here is CASSHRVQETQYF. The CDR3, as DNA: TGTGCCAGCAGCCACAGGGTCCAAGAGACCCAGTACTTC.

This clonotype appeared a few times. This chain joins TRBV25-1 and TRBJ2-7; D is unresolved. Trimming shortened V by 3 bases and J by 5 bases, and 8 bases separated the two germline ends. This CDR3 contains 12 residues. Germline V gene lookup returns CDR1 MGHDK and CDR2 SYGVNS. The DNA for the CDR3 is TGTGCCAGCAGTGAGCTCCGGGACGAGCAGTACTTC. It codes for CASSELRDEQYF.

DNA of the CDR3: TGCAGCGTTGCGGAGGACAAAAACATTCAGTACTTC. Its protein product is CSVAEDKNIQYF. The chain joins TRBV29-1 to TRBJ2-4, with D possibly TRBD2 on 5 matching bases. V lost 4 bases, J lost 3 bases, and 7 bases lay in between. Germline CDR1 reads SQVTM; CDR2 reads ANQGSEA. The length of the CDR3 is 12 residues.

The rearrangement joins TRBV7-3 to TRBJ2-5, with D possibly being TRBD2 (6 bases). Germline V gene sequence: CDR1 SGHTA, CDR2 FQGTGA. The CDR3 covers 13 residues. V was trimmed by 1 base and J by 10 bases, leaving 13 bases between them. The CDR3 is CASSLNLVGGQYF. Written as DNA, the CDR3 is TGTGCCAGCAGCTTAAATCTGGTGGGGGGCCAGTACTTC. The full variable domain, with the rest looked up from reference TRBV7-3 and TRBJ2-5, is GAGVSQTPSNKVTEKGKYVELRCDPISGHTALYWYRQSLGQGPEFLIYFQGTGAADDSGLPNDRFFAVRPEGSVSTLKIQRTERGDSAVYLCASSLNLVGGQYFGPGTRLLVL.

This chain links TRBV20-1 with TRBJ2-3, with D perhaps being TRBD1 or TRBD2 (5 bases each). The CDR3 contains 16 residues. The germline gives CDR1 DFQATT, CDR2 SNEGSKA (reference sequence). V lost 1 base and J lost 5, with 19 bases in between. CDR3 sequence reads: CSARGGSEAGEDTQYF. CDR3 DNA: TGCAGTGCTAGAGGGGGGTCTGAGGCCGGGGAAGATACGCAGTATTTT.

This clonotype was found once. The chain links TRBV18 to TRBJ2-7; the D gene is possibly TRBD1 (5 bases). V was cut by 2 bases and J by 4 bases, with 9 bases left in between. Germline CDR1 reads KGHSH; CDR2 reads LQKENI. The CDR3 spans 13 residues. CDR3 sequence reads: CASSPGAVYEQYF. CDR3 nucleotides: TGTGCCAGCTCACCAGGGGCGGTATACGAGCAGTACTTC.